A selection of T cell receptor beta chains follows, all from one sample in a study of vaccination and CD4 T cells after COVID-19. These TCRs are of unknown antigen specificity. Each CDR3 protein gets one entry after TCRdb re-called the PCR reads with MiXCR. The sample holds under 20,000 distinct CDR3 sequences, 53% seen once. Sequencing used CD4+ T cells from blood, cultured in vitro, obtained before SARS-CoV-2 vaccination. The receptor source for this set is a human donor who had recovered from COVID-19. The CDR3 runs from the conserved cysteine through the conserved F or W. Each record gives: clone size, V gene, D gene, J gene, CDR3 DNA, CDR3 protein. The D gene is left open where the match is weak. Size is omitted from some rows. Given values are once, few, many or a class for expanded clones.

few	TRBV6-2/TRBV6-3	TRBD2	TRBJ2-7	TGTGCCAGCAGTTACTTGGGACTATCCTTCTACGAGCAGTACTTC	CASSYLGLSFYEQYF
.	TRBV2	.	TRBJ2-5	TGTGCCAGCAGTGAGGAGAAAGGGGAGACCCAGTACTTC	CASSEEKGETQYF
.	TRBV5-1	.	TRBJ1-6	TGCGCCAGCAGCTCAACGGGGTTCTATAATTCACCCCTCCACTTT	CASSSTGFYNSPLHF
few	TRBV28	TRBD2	TRBJ2-2	TGTGCCAGCAGTTTATGGTCTCTAGCGGGAGGCCCCGGGGAGCTGTTTTTT	CASSLWSLAGGPGELFF
few	TRBV10-3	TRBD2	TRBJ2-5	TGTGCCATCCGGCGGGAGGCACAAGAGACCCAGTACTTC	CAIRREAQETQYF
.	TRBV5-4	.	TRBJ2-5	TGTGCCAGTGCTCGTGGGGGTTTGGAGACCCAGTACTTC	CASARGGLETQYF
few	TRBV7-8	.	TRBJ2-5	TGTGCCAGCAGCTTAGCTGGGACCCCTCCAGAGACCCAGTACTTC	CASSLAGTPPETQYF
.	TRBV2	.	TRBJ1-2	TGTGCCAGCCTCCAGGTGGGGCCACCGGCCACCTTC	CASLQVGPPATF
few	TRBV27	.	TRBJ1-6	TGTGCCAGCAAAATTCAGCCTATCAACTCACCCCTCCACTTT	CASKIQPINSPLHF
few	TRBV9	.	TRBJ2-3	TGTGCCAGCAGCGCGCTAGCCAGCACAGATACGCAGTATTTT	CASSALASTDTQYF
.	TRBV20-1	.	TRBJ1-2	TGCAGTGCCGGGGGAGGGTACTATGGCTACACCTTC	CSAGGGYYGYTF
.	TRBV20-1	TRBD2	TRBJ2-3	TGCAGTGCTAGAGCTAGCGGGAGTTATACGCAGTATTTT	CSARASGSYTQYF
.	TRBV20-1	.	TRBJ2-4	TGCAGTGCTAGAGGGCAGTTCAAAAACATTCAGTACTTC	CSARGQFKNIQYF
.	TRBV21-1	.	TRBJ1-2	TGTGCCGGGATCTATGGCTACACCTTC	CAGIYGYTF
medium-sized	TRBV5-1	.	TRBJ1-2	TGCGCCAGCAGCCTAAACAGGGATAACTATGGCTACACCTTC	CASSLNRDNYGYTF
.	TRBV18	.	TRBJ1-1	TGTGCCAGCTCACCGGGGCGACAGGCCAACACTGAAGCTTTCTTT	CASSPGRQANTEAFF
.	TRBV28	.	TRBJ2-3	TGTGCCAGCAGTCCGGACTTCACAGATACGCAGTATTTT	CASSPDFTDTQYF
.	TRBV20-1	.	TRBJ2-3	TGCAGTGCTAGAGACCCCTGGCGGACCACAGATACGCAGTATTTT	CSARDPWRTTDTQYF
.	TRBV18	TRBD1	TRBJ2-7	TGTGCCAGCTCCCGGGACAGGGGTCCGTACGAGCAGTACTTC	CASSRDRGPYEQYF
.	TRBV20-1	.	TRBJ2-1	TGCAGTGCTAGTGGGTCTAACGGGGTGTTCGATGAGCAGTTCTTC	CSASGSNGVFDEQFF
.	TRBV28	TRBD2	TRBJ2-1	TGTGCCAGCAGTATCGGACTAGCGGGAGGGGGCTATAGGTACAATGAGCAGTTCTTC	CASSIGLAGGGYRYNEQFF
.	TRBV7-2	TRBD2	TRBJ2-1	TGTGCCAGCAGCTTCGGGAGGCGGGGGAACTACAATGAGCAGTTCTTC	CASSFGRRGNYNEQFF
.	TRBV11-3	TRBD2	TRBJ2-1	TGTGCCAGCAGCTTAGATAGCGGGGGAGGCAATGAGCAGTTCTTC	CASSLDSGGGNEQFF
.	TRBV24-1	TRBD1	TRBJ2-2	TGTGCCACCAGTGACCGACCGACAGGGGTGTTCACCGGGGAGCTGTTTTTT	CATSDRPTGVFTGELFF
.	TRBV6-1	.	TRBJ1-2	TGTGCCAGCAGTGGACTGATCTATGGCTACACCTTC	CASSGLIYGYTF
.	TRBV5-5	.	TRBJ2-5	TGTGCCAGCAGCTTGTCGCAGGCCTTACAAGAGACCCAGTACTTC	CASSLSQALQETQYF
.	TRBV20-1	.	TRBJ2-1	TGCAGTGCTAGAGATCGCCGGGGTCCCAGCTCCTACAATGAGCAGTTCTTC	CSARDRRGPSSYNEQFF
.	TRBV7-2	.	TRBJ2-6	TGTGCCAGCAGCTCTGGGGCCAACGTCCTGACTTTC	CASSSGANVLTF
.	TRBV15	TRBD1	TRBJ2-1	TGTGCCACCAGCAGAGAAGGAACAGGGGTCGGGCAGTTCTTC	CATSREGTGVGQFF
.	TRBV7-2	TRBD2	TRBJ2-1	TGTGCCAGCAGCGCGTGGACTAGCGGGAGTTACAATGAGCAGTTCTTC	CASSAWTSGSYNEQFF
few	TRBV20-1	TRBD1	TRBJ1-1	TGCAGTGCTAGTGGTGCGCTACAGGGGGCCACTGAAGCTTTCTTT	CSASGALQGATEAFF
.	TRBV24-1	.	TRBJ2-4	TGTGCCACCAGTGACAGTCCCGGGCGGAACATTCAGTACTTC	CATSDSPGRNIQYF
.	TRBV24-1	.	TRBJ2-3	TGTGCCACCAGTGATGGCAGCACAGATACGCAGTATTTT	CATSDGSTDTQYF
.	TRBV12-3/TRBV12-4	.	TRBJ1-2	TGTGCCAGCAGTTTACAGGACTATGGCTACACCTTC	CASSLQDYGYTF
.	TRBV29-1	TRBD2	TRBJ2-3	TGCAGCGCTCAAGGACTAGCGGAAAGAAGCACAGATACGCAGTATTTT	CSAQGLAERSTDTQYF
.	TRBV20-1	.	TRBJ2-7	TGCAGTGCCAGGGGGGGAAGTTCCTACGAGCAGTACTTC	CSARGGSSYEQYF
.	TRBV2	.	TRBJ1-2	TGTGCCAGCAGTGAAGGGAGGGTTAGCTATGGCTACACCTTC	CASSEGRVSYGYTF
.	TRBV19	.	TRBJ2-1	TGTGCCAGTAGTATAGAGCGGAGCTCCTACAATGAGCAGTTCTTC	CASSIERSSYNEQFF
.	TRBV7-3	.	TRBJ2-1	TGTGCCAGCAGCTTAGGCCGTGGTTCCTACAATGAGCAGTTCTTC	CASSLGRGSYNEQFF
few	TRBV15	.	TRBJ2-7	TGTGCCACCAGCAGTATAGCGGAATGGGGTTCCTACGAGCAGTACTTC	CATSSIAEWGSYEQYF
few	TRBV10-3	.	TRBJ1-5	TGTGCCACCCGGGAGGGCAATCAGCCCCAGCATTTT	CATREGNQPQHF
few	TRBV7-3	.	TRBJ1-6	TGTGCCAGCAGCTTAGAGGCGTTTTCACCCCTCCACTTT	CASSLEAFSPLHF
.	TRBV2	.	TRBJ1-1	TGTGCCAGCTCCGGGTCTTTAGGAGGGGACACTGAAGCTTTCTTT	CASSGSLGGDTEAFF
.	TRBV7-9	.	TRBJ2-7	TGTGCCAGCAGCACCAGCTACGAGCAGTACTTC	CASSTSYEQYF
.	TRBV5-1	TRBD2	TRBJ2-1	TGCGCCAGCAGCTTTTCGATAGCGGGAGGCAATGAGCAGTTCTTC	CASSFSIAGGNEQFF
.	TRBV20-1	TRBD2	TRBJ2-5	TGCAGTGCTGGACTAGCGGGAGGGCAAGAGACCCAGTACTTC	CSAGLAGGQETQYF
.	TRBV20-1	TRBD2	TRBJ2-7	TGCAGTGCTTACCCGGGGACTAGCGGGAGCGAGCAGTACTTC	CSAYPGTSGSEQYF
.	TRBV6-1	.	TRBJ1-2	TGTGCCAGCAGTCCCTCCGGAGAACGCGGCTACACCTTC	CASSPSGERGYTF